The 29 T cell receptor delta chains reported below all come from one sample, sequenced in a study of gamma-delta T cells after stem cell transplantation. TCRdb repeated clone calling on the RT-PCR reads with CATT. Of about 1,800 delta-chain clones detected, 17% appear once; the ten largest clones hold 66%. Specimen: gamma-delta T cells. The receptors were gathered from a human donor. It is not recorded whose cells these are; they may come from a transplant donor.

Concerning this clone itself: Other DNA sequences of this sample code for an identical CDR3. The chain's CDR3 is CACDTRKLLGDTTDKLIF. CDR3 nucleotides: TGTGCCTGTGACACCAGAAAATTACTGGGGGATACGACCGATAAACTCATCTTT. This sequence joins TRDV2 and TRDJ1, with 13 bases fitting TRDD3. This CDR3 is 18 amino acids long. CDR1 is GEAIGNYY, CDR2 EKD, per germline. The J segment lost 2 bases and the V segment lost 0 bases, leaving 8 bases of the junction unmatched.

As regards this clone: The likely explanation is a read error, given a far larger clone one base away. CDR3 sequence reads: CACDTVGSVRMGDTLGSWDTRQMFF. The CDR3 DNA follows: TGTGCCTGTGACACCGTCGGGAGTGTACGAATGGGGGATACCCTAGGGTCCTGGGACACCCGACAGATGTTTTTC. The chain combines TRDV2 with TRDJ3; TRDD3 aligns across 10 bases. The CDR3 extends over 25 amino acids. V lost 0 bases and J lost 1; bases outside the gene matches: 23. The germline gives CDR1 GEAIGNYY, CDR2 EKD.

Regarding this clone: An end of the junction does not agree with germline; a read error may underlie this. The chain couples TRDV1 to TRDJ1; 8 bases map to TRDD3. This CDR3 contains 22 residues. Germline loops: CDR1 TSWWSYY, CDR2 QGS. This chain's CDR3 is CAIGEIISSTLWRDTVGGKLIF. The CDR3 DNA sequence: TGTGCTATTGGGGAAATCATAAGCAGTACCCTCTGGCGGGATACGGTCGGGGGTAAACTCATCTTT.

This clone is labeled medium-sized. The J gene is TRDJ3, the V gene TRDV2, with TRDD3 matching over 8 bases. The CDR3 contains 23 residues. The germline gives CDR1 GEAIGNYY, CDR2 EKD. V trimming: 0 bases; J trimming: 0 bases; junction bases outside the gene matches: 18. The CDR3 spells CACDTAPTGGPNLSSWDTRQMFF. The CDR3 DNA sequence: TGTGCCTGTGACACCGCGCCTACTGGGGGCCCCAACCTAAGCTCCTGGGACACCCGACAGATGTTTTTC.

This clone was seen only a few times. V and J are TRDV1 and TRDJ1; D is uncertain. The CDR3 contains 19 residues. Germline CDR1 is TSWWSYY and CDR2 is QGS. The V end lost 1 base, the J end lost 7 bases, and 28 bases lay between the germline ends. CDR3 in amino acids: CALGEPALFTSGPRGKLIF. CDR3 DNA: TGTGCTCTTGGGGAACCGGCCCTTTTTACGTCGGGGCCCAGGGGTAAACTCATCTTT.

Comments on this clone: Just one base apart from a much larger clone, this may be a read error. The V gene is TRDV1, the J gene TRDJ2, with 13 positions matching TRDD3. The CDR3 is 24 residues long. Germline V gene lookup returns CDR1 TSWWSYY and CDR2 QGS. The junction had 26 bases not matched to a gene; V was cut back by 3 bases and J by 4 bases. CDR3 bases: TGTGCTCTTGGGGAGCCGCCTTACTTCCTACCCCGGCATACTGGGGGATACGGGACAGCACAACTCTTCTTT. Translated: CALGEPPYFLPRHTGGYGTAQLFF.

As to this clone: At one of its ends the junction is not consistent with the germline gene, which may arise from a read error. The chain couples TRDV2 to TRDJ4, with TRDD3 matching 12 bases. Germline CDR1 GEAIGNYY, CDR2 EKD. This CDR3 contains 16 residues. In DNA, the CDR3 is TGTGCCCGTGACACCCTGGGGGATACGCATCTAAGACCCCTGATCTTT. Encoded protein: CARDTLGDTHLRPLIF.

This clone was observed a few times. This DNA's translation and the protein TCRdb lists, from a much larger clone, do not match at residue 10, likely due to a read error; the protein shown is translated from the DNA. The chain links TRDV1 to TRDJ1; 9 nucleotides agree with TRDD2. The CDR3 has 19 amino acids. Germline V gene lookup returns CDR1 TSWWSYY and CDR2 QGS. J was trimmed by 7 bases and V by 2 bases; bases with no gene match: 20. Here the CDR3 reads CALGEEPSYRSWQSGKLIF. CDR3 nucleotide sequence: TGTGCTCTTGGGGAAGAACCTTCCTACAGGTCCTGGCAGTCCGGTAAACTCATCTTT.

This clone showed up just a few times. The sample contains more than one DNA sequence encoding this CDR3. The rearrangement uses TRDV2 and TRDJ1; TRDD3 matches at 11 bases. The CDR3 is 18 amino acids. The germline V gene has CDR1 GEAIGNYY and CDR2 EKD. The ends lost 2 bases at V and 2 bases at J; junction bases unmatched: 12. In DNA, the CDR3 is TGTGCCTGTGACAACGTCTCTGGGGGATACACCACAACCGATAAACTCATCTTT. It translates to CACDNVSGGYTTTDKLIF.

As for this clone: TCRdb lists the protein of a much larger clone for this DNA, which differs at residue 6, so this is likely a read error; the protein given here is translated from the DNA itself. For the CDR3, the DNA is TGTGCCTGTGACACCGCGTCGCTGGGGGATACTTCTACTCAATCCACCGATAAACTCATCTTT. It codes for CACDTASLGDTSTQSTDKLIF. V and J are TRDV2 and TRDJ1; 11 bases agree with TRDD3. CDR1 is GEAIGNYY and CDR2 is EKD in the germline V gene. CDR3 length: 21 residues. V was clipped by 0 bases and J by 1 base; unmatched bases: 18.

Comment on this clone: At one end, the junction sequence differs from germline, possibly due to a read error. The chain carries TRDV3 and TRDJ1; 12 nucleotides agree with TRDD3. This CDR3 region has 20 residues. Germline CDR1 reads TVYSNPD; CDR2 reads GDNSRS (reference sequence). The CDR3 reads CAFMSFSNTSWGIRSDTLIF. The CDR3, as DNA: TGTGCCTTTATGAGCTTTAGTAATACGTCCTGGGGGATACGGAGCGATACACTCATCTTT. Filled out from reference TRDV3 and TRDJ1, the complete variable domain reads CDKVTQSSPDQTVASGSEVVLLCTYDTVYSNPDLFWYRIRPDYSFQFVFYGDNSRSEGADFTQGRFSVKHILTQKAFHLVISPVRTEDSATYYCAFMSFSNTSWGIRSDTLIFGKGTRVTVEP.

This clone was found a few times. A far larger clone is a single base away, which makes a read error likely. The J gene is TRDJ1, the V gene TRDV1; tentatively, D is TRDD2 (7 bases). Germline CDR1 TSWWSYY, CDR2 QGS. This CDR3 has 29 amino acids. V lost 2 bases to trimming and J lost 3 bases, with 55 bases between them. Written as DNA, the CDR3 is TGTGCTCTTGGGGAAAACGAATCTTTCCTACTTGGGGAGCGGTACTGGGAGATACTGAGGAACTGGCGTTCCGATAAACTCATCTTT. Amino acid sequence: CALGENESFLLGERYWEILRNWRSDKLIF.

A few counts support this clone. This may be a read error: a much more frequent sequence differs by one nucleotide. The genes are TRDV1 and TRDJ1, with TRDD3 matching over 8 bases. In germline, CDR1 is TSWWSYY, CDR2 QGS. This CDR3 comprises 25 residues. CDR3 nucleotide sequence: TGTGCTCTTGGGAAACTACCTCTGTACTGGGGGTTTAAGGGGGCTATGCCCTCGAGCATCGATAAACTCATCTTT. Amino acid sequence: CALGKLPLYWGFKGAMPSSIDKLIF.

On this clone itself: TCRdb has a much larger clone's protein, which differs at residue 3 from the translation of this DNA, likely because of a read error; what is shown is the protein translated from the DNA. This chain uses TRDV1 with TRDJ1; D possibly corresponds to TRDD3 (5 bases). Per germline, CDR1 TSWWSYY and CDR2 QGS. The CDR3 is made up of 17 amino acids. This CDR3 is CAPGKRITFRASDKLIF. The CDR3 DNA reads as TGTGCTCCTGGGAAACGAATCACATTTCGGGCTTCCGATAAACTCATCTTT.

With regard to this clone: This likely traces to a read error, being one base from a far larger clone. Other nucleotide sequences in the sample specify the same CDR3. The CDR3 DNA reads as TGTGCCTGTGACATAGTGGGGGATACACGATCTTACACCGATAAACTCATCTTT. Translating gives CACDIVGDTRSYTDKLIF. V usage is TRDV2 and J usage is TRDJ1, with 10 bases aligning to TRDD3. The V gene's germline CDR1 is GEAIGNYY and CDR2 EKD. V lost 2 bases to trimming and J lost 0 bases; unmatched junction nucleotides: 11. The CDR3 is 18 residues long.

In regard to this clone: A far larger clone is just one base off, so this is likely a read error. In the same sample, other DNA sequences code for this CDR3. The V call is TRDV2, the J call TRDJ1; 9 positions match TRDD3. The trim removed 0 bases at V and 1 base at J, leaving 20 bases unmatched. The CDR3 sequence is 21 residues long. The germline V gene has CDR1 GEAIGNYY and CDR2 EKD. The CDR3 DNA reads TGTGCCTGTGACACCGTTGAATCCAACCGGCGTACTGGGGGACTCACCGATAAACTCATCTTT. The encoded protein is CACDTVESNRRTGGLTDKLIF.

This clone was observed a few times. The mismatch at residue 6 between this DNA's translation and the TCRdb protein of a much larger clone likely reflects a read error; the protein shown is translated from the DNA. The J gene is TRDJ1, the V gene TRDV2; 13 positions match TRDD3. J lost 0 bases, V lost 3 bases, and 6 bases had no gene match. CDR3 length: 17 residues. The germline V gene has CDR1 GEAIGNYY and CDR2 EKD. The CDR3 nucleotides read TGTGCCTGTGACGCTGCACTGGGGGATACGCACACCGATAAACTCATCTTT. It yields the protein CACDAALGDTHTDKLIF.

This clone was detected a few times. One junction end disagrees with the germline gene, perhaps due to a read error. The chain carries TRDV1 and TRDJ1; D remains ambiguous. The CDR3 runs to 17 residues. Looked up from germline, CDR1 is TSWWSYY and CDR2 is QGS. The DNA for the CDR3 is TGTGCTATTGGGAAACGAATCACATGTCGGGCGGCCGATAAACTCATCTTT. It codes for CAIGKRITCRAADKLIF.

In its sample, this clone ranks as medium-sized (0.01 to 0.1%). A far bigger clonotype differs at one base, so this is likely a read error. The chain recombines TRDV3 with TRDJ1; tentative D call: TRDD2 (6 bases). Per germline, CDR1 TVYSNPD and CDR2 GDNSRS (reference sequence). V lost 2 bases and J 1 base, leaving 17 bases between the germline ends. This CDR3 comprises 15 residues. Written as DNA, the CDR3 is TGTGCCTTTTCACTCCTTCCGCTGTGCACCGATAAACTCATCTTT. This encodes CAFSLLPLCTDKLIF.

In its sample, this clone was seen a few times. CDR3 region: CALGERLPVLGVQYTDKLIF. CDR3 DNA: TGTGCTCTTGGGGAACGCCTCCCCGTACTGGGGGTCCAGTACACCGATAAACTCATCTTT. This rearrangement joins TRDV1 to TRDJ1, with 8 bases identical to TRDD3. CDR1 and CDR2 (germline): TSWWSYY, QGS. There are 20 residues in the CDR3. V shed 1 base and J 0 bases; nucleotides not matched to a gene: 16.

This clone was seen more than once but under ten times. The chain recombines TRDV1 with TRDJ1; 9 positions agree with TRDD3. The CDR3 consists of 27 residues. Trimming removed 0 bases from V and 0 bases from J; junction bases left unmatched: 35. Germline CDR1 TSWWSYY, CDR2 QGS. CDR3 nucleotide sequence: TGTGCTCTTGGGGAACTAGGACCTACACTATTCGGGTACTGGGGGAGGCTCCCCGGGTTTGACACCGATAAACTCATCTTT. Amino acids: CALGELGPTLFGYWGRLPGFDTDKLIF.

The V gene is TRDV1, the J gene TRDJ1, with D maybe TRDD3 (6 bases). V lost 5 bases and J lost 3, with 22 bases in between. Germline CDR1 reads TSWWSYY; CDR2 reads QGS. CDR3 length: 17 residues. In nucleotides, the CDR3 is TGTGCTCTTGGGACACGGGACTGGGAGTATTACGCCGATAAACTCATCTTT. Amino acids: CALGTRDWEYYADKLIF.

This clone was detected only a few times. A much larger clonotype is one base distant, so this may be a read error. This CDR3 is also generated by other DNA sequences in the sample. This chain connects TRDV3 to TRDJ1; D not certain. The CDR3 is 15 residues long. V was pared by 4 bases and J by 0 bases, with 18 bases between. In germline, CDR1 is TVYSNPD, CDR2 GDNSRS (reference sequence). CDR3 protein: CACSLRPLYTDKLIF. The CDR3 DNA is TGTGCCTGTTCACTCCGGCCGCTGTACACCGATAAACTCATCTTT.

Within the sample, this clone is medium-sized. The CDR3 loop is CACEPLRPGEGHTDKLIF. DNA for the CDR3: TGTGCCTGTGAACCCCTACGTCCCGGGGAAGGCCACACCGATAAACTCATCTTT. V gene TRDV2 combines with J gene TRDJ1, with D perhaps matching TRDD2 or TRDD3 (5 bases each). This CDR3 spans 18 amino acids. Trimming cost V 4 bases and J 0 bases, with 23 bases left between them. The germline gives CDR1 GEAIGNYY, CDR2 EKD.

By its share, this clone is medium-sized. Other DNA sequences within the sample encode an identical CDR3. CDR3 residues: CACDTLNFGLGDLYTDKLIF. Here the CDR3 DNA reads TGTGCCTGTGACACCCTTAACTTCGGCCTTGGAGATTTGTACACCGATAAACTCATCTTT. The chain carries TRDV2 and TRDJ1; D remains unclear. The V gene's germline CDR1 is GEAIGNYY and CDR2 EKD. This CDR3 spans 20 amino acids. V dropped 0 bases and J dropped 0 bases, with 25 bases sitting between them.

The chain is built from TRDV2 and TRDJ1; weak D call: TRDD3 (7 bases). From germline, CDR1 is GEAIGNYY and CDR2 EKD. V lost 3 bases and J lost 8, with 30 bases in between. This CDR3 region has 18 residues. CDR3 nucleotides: TGTGCCTGTGACCTTCCTGGGGGCCCCACGAGGTCGGCTGAGAAACTCATCTTT. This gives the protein CACDLPGGPTRSAEKLIF.

CDR3 protein: CALGERAALRHWSYTDKLIF. The CDR3 DNA reads TGTGCTCTTGGGGAACGCGCGGCGCTACGGCACTGGAGTTACACCGATAAACTCATCTTT. The genes are TRDV1 and TRDJ1; D perhaps matches TRDD3 (5 bases). Per the germline V gene, CDR1 is TSWWSYY and CDR2 is QGS. Trimming left V 1 base short and J 0 bases short, with 24 bases between. The CDR3 spans 20 residues.

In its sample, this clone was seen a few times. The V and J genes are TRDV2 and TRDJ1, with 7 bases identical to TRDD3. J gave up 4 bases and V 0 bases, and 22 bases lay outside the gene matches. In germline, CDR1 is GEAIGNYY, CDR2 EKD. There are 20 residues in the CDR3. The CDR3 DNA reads TGTGCCTGTGACACCGGTACTTCCAACTGGGGATCGGAAAAGGGCGATAAACTCATCTTT. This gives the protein CACDTGTSNWGSEKGDKLIF.

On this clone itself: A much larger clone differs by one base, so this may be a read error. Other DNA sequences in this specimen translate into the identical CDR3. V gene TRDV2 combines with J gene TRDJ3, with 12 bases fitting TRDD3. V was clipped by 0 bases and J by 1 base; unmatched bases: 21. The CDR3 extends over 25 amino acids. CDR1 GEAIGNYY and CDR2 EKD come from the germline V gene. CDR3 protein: CACDTVGSVRLGDTLGSWDTRQMFF. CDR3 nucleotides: TGTGCCTGTGACACCGTCGGGAGTGTACGACTGGGGGATACCCTGGGGTCCTGGGACACCCGACAGATGTTTTTC.